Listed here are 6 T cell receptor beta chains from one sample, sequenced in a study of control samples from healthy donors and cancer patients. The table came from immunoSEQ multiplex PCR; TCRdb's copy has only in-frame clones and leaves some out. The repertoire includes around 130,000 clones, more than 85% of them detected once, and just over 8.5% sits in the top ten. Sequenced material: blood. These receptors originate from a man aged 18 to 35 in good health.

CDR3: CASSLDRGTDTQYF. CDR3 nucleotide sequence: TGTGCCAGCAGTCTGGACAGGGGCACAGATACGCAGTATTTT. V gene TRBV9 combines with J gene TRBJ2-3; 8 bases are shared with TRBD1. The J segment lost 1 base and the V segment lost 5 bases, leaving 3 bases of the junction unmatched. CDR3 length equals 14 residues. Germline-derived CDR1 and CDR2 are SGDLS and YYNGEE.

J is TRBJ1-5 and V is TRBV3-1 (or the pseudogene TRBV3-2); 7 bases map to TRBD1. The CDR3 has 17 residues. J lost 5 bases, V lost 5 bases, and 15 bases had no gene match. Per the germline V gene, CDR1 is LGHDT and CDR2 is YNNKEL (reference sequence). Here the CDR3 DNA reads TGTGCCAGCAGCTCAACCCGCGGCGACAGGGAGCATCAGCCCCAGCATTTT. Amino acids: CASSSTRGDREHQPQHF.

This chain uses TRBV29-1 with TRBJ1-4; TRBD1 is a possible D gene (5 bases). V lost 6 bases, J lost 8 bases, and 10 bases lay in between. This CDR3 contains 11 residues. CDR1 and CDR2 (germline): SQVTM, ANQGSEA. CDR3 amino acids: CSVGDPEKLFF. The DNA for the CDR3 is TGCAGCGTGGGGGACCCCGAAAAACTGTTTTTT.

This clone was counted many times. The CDR3 reads CASSQEGGYTEAFF. CDR3 sequence (DNA): TGTGCCAGCAGCCAGGAGGGGGGTTACACTGAAGCTTTCTTT. The rearrangement links TRBV5-5 to TRBJ1-1; TRBD1 might be the D (6 bases). Germline V gives CDR1 SGHKS, CDR2 YYEKEE (reference sequence). CDR3 size: 14 residues. With 4 bases removed from V and 3 bases from J, the gap between germline ends came to 13 bases.

CDR3 region: CASSAPGQGSYEQYF. For the CDR3, the DNA is TGTGCCAGTAGTGCCCCGGGACAGGGATCCTACGAGCAGTACTTC. V and J are TRBV19 and TRBJ2-7; the match to TRBD1 covers 9 bases. The CDR3 runs to 15 residues. The germline CDR1 and CDR2 sequences are LNHDA and SQIVND (reference sequence). The trim removed 5 bases at V and 1 base at J, leaving 6 bases unmatched.

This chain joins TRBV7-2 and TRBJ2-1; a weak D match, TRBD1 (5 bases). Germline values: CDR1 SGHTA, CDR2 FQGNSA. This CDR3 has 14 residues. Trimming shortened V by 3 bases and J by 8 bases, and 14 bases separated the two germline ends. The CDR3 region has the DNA TGTGCCAGCAGCTTTATTCAGGGTAAGGATGAGCAGTTCTTC. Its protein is CASSFIQGKDEQFF.